The following is a TCR beta chain sequence with its context. Its antigen is currently unknown. The data stem from a study of shared clonotypes between healthy human individuals. Background on the study: Ranging from 18 to 49 in age, donors were a couple of women and a few men. Study-level results: Clonotypes that were shared across four donors made up 4% to 6% of naive CD4 clonotypes.

Each cell subset's genomic DNA was divided evenly among several immunoSEQ plates. Method: immunoSEQ multiplex PCR; TCRdb's copy keeps in-frame clones and lacks some. The sample consists of some 1,900,000 clones, 85% to 95% of them appearing once. This CDR3 is 16 amino acids long. V lost 4 bases to trimming and J lost 0 bases; unmatched junction nucleotides: 6. The germline V gene has CDR1 PRHDT and CDR2 FYEKMQ (reference sequence). CD8 cells regarded as naive lacked CD45RO, were positively chosen for CCR7, and omitted terminally differentiated effector memory CD45RA+ cells. Sequenced sample: naive CD8+ T cells sorted from blood. The gene calls are TRBV13 and TRBJ2-3; 8 bases map to TRBD1. The TCR originated in a young man in good health. CDR3 amino acids: CASSSNRGTSTDTQYF. The CDR3 nucleotides read TGTGCCAGCAGCTCAAACAGGGGGACTAGCACAGATACGCAGTATTTT.